Listed below are T cell receptor beta chains from one sample, sequenced in a study of blood T cell repertoires in COVID-19. Profiling relied on immunoSEQ multiplex PCR, and the TCRdb table lists in-frame clones only, not all of them. The sample records 200,000 to 250,000 clones, roughly nine tenths being singletons. The specimen sequenced was peripheral blood. All receptors come from a man younger than 40 with acute or convalescent COVID-19. Both conserved end residues are part of each CDR3. A D gene is named only where the DNA matches it firmly. Clone size is shown for a subset of rows, as once, few, many or a class of expanded clone.

j_call,d_call,v_call,clone_size,cdr3_nt,cdr3_aa
TRBJ1-5,-,TRBV6-5,-,TGTGCCAGCAGGGAGGGGAACAATCAGCCCCAGCATTTT,CASREGNNQPQHF
TRBJ1-1,-,TRBV28,-,TGTGCCAGCAGTTTGGGCAGGCCTTCGACTGAAGCTTTCTTT,CASSLGRPSTEAFF
TRBJ2-2,-,TRBV30,once,TGTGCCTGGGGCAGGTTAGGACAAGCGAACACCGGGGAGCTGTTTTTT,CAWGRLGQANTGELFF
TRBJ1-1,-,TRBV4-2,-,TGTGCCAGCAGCCAAGACAGGGCGAACACTGAAGCTTTCTTT,CASSQDRANTEAFF
TRBJ1-2,TRBD1,TRBV19,-,TGTGCCAGTAGTGGAGGACAGGGGTTATTCTATGGCTACACCTTC,CASSGGQGLFYGYTF
TRBJ2-7,TRBD2,TRBV28,-,TGTGCCAGCAGTTTACGGGAGGGCTACGAGCAGTACTTC,CASSLREGYEQYF
TRBJ2-5,-,TRBV6-5,-,TGTGCCAGCAGTAAGACAGGACCGCCAGAGACCCAGTACTTC,CASSKTGPPETQYF
TRBJ2-7,TRBD2,TRBV7-6,-,TGTGCCAGCAGCCCCCGGGCCGCCGGACTAGCGGGATCCTACGAGCAGTACTTC,CASSPRAAGLAGSYEQYF
TRBJ2-7,-,TRBV28,-,TGTGCCAGCAGTCCCCCCGAGCGGTGGGAGCAGTACTTC,CASSPPERWEQYF
TRBJ1-4,TRBD1,TRBV28,-,TGTGCCAGCAGACGACAGGGAAATACTTTAGGACTGTTTTTT,CASRRQGNTLGLFF
TRBJ1-5,-,TRBV28,-,TGTGCCAGCAGTCCCGCAGGGGATGTACAGCCCCAGCATTTT,CASSPAGDVQPQHF
TRBJ1-1,TRBD1,TRBV6-5,-,TGTGCCAGCAGGGAGGGGGCGCGTGAAGCTTTCTTT,CASREGAREAFF
TRBJ2-7,TRBD1,TRBV29-1,-,TGCAGCGTTGGGGGCACGGACAGGGTTCCCTACGAGCAGTACTTC,CSVGGTDRVPYEQYF
TRBJ1-1,-,TRBV6-5,-,TGTGCCAGCAGTTACCGCCAGGGAAATACTGAAGCTTTCTTT,CASSYRQGNTEAFF
TRBJ2-7,TRBD2,TRBV5-1,-,TGCGCCAGCAGCTTAACGGGGGGGTCCCACGAGCAGTACTTC,CASSLTGGSHEQYF
TRBJ1-1,-,TRBV6-5,-,TGTGCCAGCAGTTTAAGACAGGTGGGCACTGAAGCTTTCTTT,CASSLRQVGTEAFF
TRBJ2-3,TRBD2,TRBV2,-,TGTGCCAGCAGTAGACATACCGGGACTAGCGTGGCAGATACGCAGTATTTT,CASSRHTGTSVADTQYF
TRBJ2-1,-,TRBV7-2,-,TGTGCCAGCAGCTCAACTCCCAATGAGCAGTTCTTC,CASSSTPNEQFF